This T cell receptor beta chain appears in the sequencing data of a study of radiation and T cells in renal cell carcinoma. About this clone itself: Its antigen is unknown.

Treatment reported: treatment-naive control, cytoreductive nephrectomy. Controls included a few female and approximately ten male donors, resected 2011 to 2014. The method was immunoSEQ multiplex PCR; TCRdb's version includes in-frame clones alone and lacks a portion of them. The sample lists fewer than 25,000 clones, over 50% occurring once. The CDR3 runs to 13 residues. V shed 2 bases and J shed 5 bases, with 7 bases lying between them. Germline assignment: CDR1 SGHAT and CDR2 FQNNGV. Study outcomes and limitations: Intratumoral heterogeneity was not captured in these roughly 1 g regions. Dominant CDR3 motifs were more common in irradiated tumors than controls.

Here the sequenced sample was tumor tissue, taken from a patient whose treatment was nephrectomy without radiotherapy. The sequence was collected from a human donor with renal cell carcinoma. The J gene is TRBJ2-1, the V gene TRBV11-2; D not certain. CDR3 coding DNA: TGTGCCAGCAGCTTAACTCCCCACAATGAGCAGTTCTTC. Translated, it gives CASSLTPHNEQFF.